The 15 T cell receptor beta chains below come from one sample, sequenced in a study of early T cells in non-severe SARS-CoV-2 infection. TCRdb independently ran MiXCR on the 5' RACE reads; one entry per CDR3 protein. The sample lists 85,000 to 100,000 distinct CDR3 sequences, approximately 11% occurring once. Sequenced: whole blood. Receptors originate from an adult who was a healthcare worker with PCR-confirmed SARS-CoV-2 infection or an uninfected control (not recorded which).

In its sample, this clonotype was seen a few times. The chain recombines TRBV24-1 with TRBJ2-2; a weak D match, TRBD2 (6 bases). V was trimmed by 2 bases and J by 4 bases, leaving 10 bases between them. The CDR3 is made up of 15 amino acids. CDR1 and CDR2 (germline): KGHDR, SFDVKD. In DNA form, the CDR3 reads TGTGCCACCAGTGATTCCCGGGACTCCACCGGGGAGCTGTTTTTT. Amino acid sequence: CATSDSRDSTGELFF.

This clonotype was seen many times. The chain uses TRBV30 and TRBJ2-5; tentative D call: TRBD2 (6 bases). CDR1 GTSNPN and CDR2 SVGIG come from the germline V gene (reference sequence). The V gene lost 5 bases and the J gene lost 3 bases, with 19 bases spanning the gap. This CDR3 region has 15 residues. CDR3 sequence (DNA): TGTGCCTGGGGAATACTGGACTATGAGAAAGAGACCCAGTACTTC. It specifies CAWGILDYEKETQYF.

This clonotype was recorded many times. V gene TRBV19 combines with J gene TRBJ2-3; 7 nucleotides line up with TRBD1. CDR1 is LNHDA and CDR2 is SQIVND in the germline V gene (reference sequence). The CDR3 runs 15 residues. V lost 3 bases and J lost 0; bases outside the gene matches: 3. The CDR3 protein is CASSIDRASTDTQYF. Here the CDR3 DNA reads TGTGCCAGTAGTATTGACAGGGCTAGCACAGATACGCAGTATTTT.

This clonotype was observed a few times. This chain links TRBV7-6 with TRBJ2-7; either TRBD1 or TRBD2 may fit D (6 bases each). Trimming cost V 5 bases and J 4 bases, with 24 bases left between them. Germline CDR1 SGHVS, CDR2 FNYEAQ. The CDR3 has 17 residues. The CDR3 loop is CASSPRVGGRQDYEQYF. Written as DNA, the CDR3 is TGTGCCAGCAGCCCCCGAGTAGGGGGGCGTCAGGATTACGAGCAGTACTTC.

This clonotype was seen a few times. This sequence joins TRBV30 and TRBJ1-1; possibly TRBD1 for D (5 bases). The V and J ends lost 5 bases and 2 bases respectively, with 21 bases between them. The CDR3 runs to 16 residues. The V gene's germline CDR1 is GTSNPN and CDR2 SVGIG (reference sequence). CDR3 in amino acids: CAWVPWLGGVNTEAFF. The DNA of the CDR3 is TGTGCCTGGGTACCTTGGCTGGGGGGGGTTAACACTGAAGCTTTCTTT.

This clonotype came up many times. The chain carries TRBV20-1 and TRBJ2-3; 9 positions agree with TRBD2. The germline CDR1 and CDR2 sequences are DFQATT and SNEGSKA (reference sequence). The CDR3 spans 16 residues. Trimming cost V 6 bases and J 3 bases; bases outside gene matches: 13. The chain's CDR3 is CSAQLGRGGSTDTQYF. The CDR3 nucleotides read TGCAGTGCCCAGCTTGGGCGGGGGGGCTCGACAGATACGCAGTATTTT.

This clonotype has a count of ten or more. The rearrangement joins TRBV7-2 to TRBJ1-1; D is possibly TRBD1 (5 bases). V lost 4 bases to trimming and J lost 6 bases, with 9 bases between them. This CDR3 is built from 12 residues. Germline-derived CDR1 and CDR2 are SGHTA and FQGNSA. CDR3 protein: CASSSQGAEAFF. In DNA, the CDR3 is TGTGCCAGCAGCTCCCAGGGTGCTGAAGCTTTCTTT. Filled out from reference TRBV7-2 and TRBJ1-1, the complete variable domain reads GAGVSQSPSNKVTEKGKDVELRCDPISGHTALYWYRQSLGQGLEFLIYFQGNSAPDKSGLPSDRFSAERTGGSVSTLTIQRTQQEDSAVYLCASSSQGAEAFFGQGTRLTVV.

This clonotype has a count of ten or more. The chain uses TRBV19 and TRBJ2-5; D ambiguous. V lost 1 base and J 5 bases, leaving 8 bases between the germline ends. Germline V lookup: CDR1 LNHDA, CDR2 SQIVND (reference sequence). This CDR3 spans 13 amino acids. The CDR3 sequence: CASSIGLFETQYF. The CDR3, as DNA: TGTGCCAGTAGTATAGGGCTCTTTGAGACCCAGTACTTC.

This clonotype has just a few counts. This chain connects TRBV5-1 to TRBJ2-3, with 11 bases matching TRBD2. There are 17 residues in the CDR3. The ends lost 5 bases at V and 5 bases at J; junction bases unmatched: 13. Germline CDR1 and CDR2: SGHRS and YFSETQ. The CDR3 loop reads CASRYRTSGLEGDTQYF. CDR3 nucleotide sequence: TGCGCCAGCAGATATAGGACTAGCGGGCTCGAGGGAGATACGCAGTATTTT.

This clonotype occurred a few times. V usage is TRBV7-9 and J usage is TRBJ2-2; D might be TRBD1 (6 bases). With 3 bases removed from V and 6 bases from J, the gap between germline ends came to 11 bases. Germline values: CDR1 SEHNR, CDR2 FQNEAQ (reference sequence). The CDR3 is 14 residues long. The CDR3 is CASSFPGTPGELFF. The CDR3, as DNA: TGTGCCAGCAGCTTTCCCGGGACACCCGGGGAGCTGTTTTTT.

This clonotype occurred a few times. The junction does not match germline at one end; this may be a read error. This chain joins TRBV6-5 and TRBJ2-7; possibly TRBD2 for D (6 bases). Germline V gives CDR1 MNHEY, CDR2 SVGAGI. The CDR3 extends over 15 amino acids. In DNA form, the CDR3 reads TGCGCCAGCAGTTATTCAGCGGGTTATCCCTACGAGCAGTACTTC. Translation: CASSYSAGYPYEQYF.

This clonotype was counted only a few times. The chain has TRBV19 and TRBJ2-7; D might be TRBD1 or TRBD2, each matching 5 bases. This CDR3 has 15 amino acids. The germline CDR1 and CDR2 sequences are LNHDA and SQIVND (reference sequence). V was shortened by 4 bases and J by 1 base, with 14 bases between the two germline ends. The CDR3 coding sequence is TGTGCCAGTAGTACTCAGGGTGGCGGGTCCTACGAGCAGTACTTC. It specifies CASSTQGGGSYEQYF.

In its sample, this clonotype was seen many times. The V call is TRBV7-6, the J call TRBJ1-5; D gene ambiguous. There are 15 residues in the CDR3. Germline CDR1 reads SGHVS; CDR2 reads FNYEAQ. V lost 3 bases, J lost 4 bases, and 13 bases lay in between. CDR3 bases: TGTGCCAGCAGCTTGGGCTTAGCCTCTAATCAGCCCCAGCATTTT. Translated, it gives CASSLGLASNQPQHF.

This clonotype was observed many times. J is TRBJ2-7 and V is TRBV5-1; D unclear. With 0 bases removed from V and 7 bases from J, the gap between germline ends came to 11 bases. The germline gives CDR1 SGHRS, CDR2 YFSETQ. The CDR3 length is 13 residues. For the CDR3, the DNA is TGCGCCAGCAGCTTGGCCCTACCCTCGGAGCAGTACTTC. This translates into CASSLALPSEQYF. Filled out from reference TRBV5-1 and TRBJ2-7, the complete variable domain reads KAGVTQTPRYLIKTRGQQVTLSCSPISGHRSVSWYQQTPGQGLQFLFEYFSETQRNKGNFPGRFSGRQFSNSRSEMNVSTLELGDSALYLCASSLALPSEQYFGPGTRLTVT.

The genes are TRBV12-3 or TRBV12-4 and TRBJ1-1; a possible D gene is TRBD1 (5 bases). CDR3 size: 13 residues. V was cut by 5 bases and J by 4 bases, with 11 bases left in between. The CDR3 nucleotides are TGTGCCAGCAGTCCAGGGATGGGCACTGAAGCTTTCTTT. Residues: CASSPGMGTEAFF.